The rows below give T cell receptor beta chains drawn from one sample of a study of blood T cell repertoires in COVID-19. Profiled with immunoSEQ multiplex PCR; TCRdb holds only in-frame clones, not every one. The table lists more than 300,000 clones, about nine tenths of them singletons, with about 8.4% in the top ten. Sequenced material: PBMCs or T cells enriched from blood (not recorded which). The receptor source for this set is a woman under 40 who had recovered from COVID-19. Both conserved end residues are trimmed from each CDR3. A D gene is named only where the DNA matches it firmly.

>TRBV6-5|.
ASSYSNVGGGYGYT
>TRBV4-2|.
ASSQDRWGLGTDTQY
>TRBV10-3|.
AIGQTDYYEQY
>TRBV5-1|TRBD2
ASSLGLAGVDTGELF
>TRBV28|.
ASLDRNTGELF
>TRBV7-2|TRBD1
ASSKGQGDNYGYT
>TRBV5-1|.
ASSLAGGLLSYNEQF
>TRBV10-2|TRBD1
ASSDWGQRSQETQY
>TRBV7-9|TRBD1
ASSLTGVGNIQY
>TRBV18|.
ASSPVARVDPYEQY
>TRBV7-2|TRBD2
ASSLVVAGGYEQY
>TRBV28|.
ASSPNTPEQY
>TRBV10-2|.
ASSDRGYQPQH
>TRBV2|.
ASTLNRAVNTEAF
>TRBV24-1|TRBD2
ATTSTSGSRDTGELF
>TRBV7-2|TRBD1
ASSWDRNNEKLF
>TRBV6-5|.
ASSYSVYYGYT
>TRBV19|.
ASSMGGTLNSPLH
>TRBV12-3/TRBV12-4|.
ASTGTSVYGYT
>TRBV18|TRBD1
ASSPLEGADTEAF
>TRBV6-4|TRBD1
ASSVSPGQGNAAF
>TRBV15|.
ATSTRAGSNLRETQY
>TRBV27|TRBD2
ASSKTSGRAFEQY
>TRBV19|TRBD2
ASSTGTSGRVRETQY
>TRBV6-5|.
ASSSLGEAF
>TRBV19|TRBD1
ATNRGPNTGELF
>TRBV11-2|TRBD1
ASNTGGLDYEQY
>TRBV7-9|.
ASSRQSVHEQY
>TRBV19|TRBD1
ASLGQGLNQPQH
>TRBV7-9|.
ASSLDQNQPQH
>TRBV7-2|.
ASSLVSGSAKNIQY
>TRBV7-6|.
ASSLGVEALADTQY
>TRBV7-9|TRBD2
ASSRDYQNTGELF
>TRBV12-3/TRBV12-4|.
ASTRGRYNEQF
>TRBV7-2|.
ASSLVGPGRGETQY
>TRBV5-1|TRBD1
ASSLGARGPTDTQY
>TRBV14|.
ASSQFAVAF
>TRBV5-1|TRBD1
ASSWGTGVSTNEKLF
>TRBV7-9|.
ASSLGGGLNQETQY
>TRBV7-9|.
ASSPDTNEAF
>TRBV9|.
ASSVAEGEREQETQY
>TRBV24-1|TRBD1
ATSDRTGDDTQY
>TRBV11-2|TRBD2
ASSLVPSGRASGELF
>TRBV19|.
ASSSTSSYGYT
>TRBV12-5|.
ASGFLSKPGLIPYNEQF
>TRBV7-9|.
ASRGQREATGELF
>TRBV7-8|TRBD1
ASSVEGQGNTEAF
>TRBV21-1|.
ASSKSVSNEAF
>TRBV27|.
ASSSVYSNQPQH